These 19 T cell receptor beta chains came from one sample sequenced in a study of T cells after yellow fever vaccination. TCRdb re-called the 5' RACE reads with MiXCR, one entry per CDR3 protein. The data show approximately 450,000 distinct CDR3 sequences, roughly 20% seen once. The sample in question was PBMCs, obtained before the yellow fever booster vaccination. All receptors derive from a young man who received the YFV17D yellow fever vaccine.

V and J are TRBV20-1 and TRBJ2-3; D might be TRBD2 (6 bases). Trimming removed 1 base from V and 5 bases from J, with 22 bases in between. Germline values: CDR1 DFQATT, CDR2 SNEGSKA (reference sequence). This CDR3 spans 17 amino acids. CDR3 bases: TGCAGTGCTAGAGTCTCGGGACTTAACGGTCGTAGAGATACGCAGTATTTT. Amino acids: CSARVSGLNGRRDTQYF.

This clonotype has more than one count but fewer than ten. The chain couples TRBV12-5 to TRBJ1-4, with a tentative D call TRBD1 (6 bases). The ends were cut back, 0 bases at V and 2 bases at J, with 16 bases in the middle. The CDR3 sequence is 18 residues long. The germline CDR1 and CDR2 sequences are LGHNT and FRNRAP. The CDR3 is CASGLVLSGVGTNEKLFF. The CDR3 DNA follows: TGTGCTAGTGGTTTGGTACTCTCAGGGGTAGGGACTAATGAAAAACTGTTTTTT.

This clonotype was picked up a small number of times. The chain combines TRBV6-1 with TRBJ2-2, with D maybe TRBD1 (5 bases). Germline V lookup: CDR1 MNHNS, CDR2 SASEGT. The CDR3 runs to 15 residues. The V gene lost 3 bases and the J gene lost 4 bases, with 12 bases spanning the gap. The CDR3 sequence: CASSDFPQGTGELFF. DNA for the CDR3: TGTGCCAGCAGTGATTTTCCGCAGGGCACCGGGGAGCTGTTTTTT.

The J gene is TRBJ2-5, the V gene TRBV7-6, with 8 nucleotides matching TRBD1. The V gene's germline CDR1 is SGHVS and CDR2 FNYEAQ. The CDR3 is 15 amino acids. Trimming cost V 5 bases and J 5 bases; bases outside gene matches: 10. CDR3 DNA sequence: TGTGCCAGCAGCCCGACAGGGGTCCTGGGCGAGACCCAGTACTTC. Amino acid sequence: CASSPTGVLGETQYF.

This clonotype turned up a few times. The chain carries TRBV4-1 and TRBJ1-1, with unresolved D. Germline CDR1 reads MGHRA; CDR2 reads YSYEKL. V gave up 3 bases and J gave up 6 bases, with 20 bases separating them. This CDR3 spans 16 amino acids. CDR3 protein: CASSQGRTGSAAEAFF. CDR3 nucleotides: TGCGCCAGCAGCCAGGGTCGCACCGGGTCCGCCGCTGAAGCTTTCTTT.

This clonotype was seen at least ten times. The chain recombines TRBV20-1 with TRBJ2-3, with D perhaps given as TRBD1 or TRBD2 (5 bases each). CDR3 length equals 17 residues. V was trimmed by 5 bases and J by 0 bases, leaving 21 bases between them. The germline gives CDR1 DFQATT, CDR2 SNEGSKA (reference sequence). The CDR3 sequence: CSAFNPLVRESTDTQYF. The CDR3 DNA reads TGCAGTGCTTTCAACCCCTTGGTCAGGGAGAGCACAGATACGCAGTATTTT.

The table lists this clonotype with a few counts. The chain uses TRBV7-2 and TRBJ2-3, with D perhaps given as TRBD1 or TRBD2 (6 bases each). Germline loops: CDR1 SGHTA, CDR2 FQGNSA. The CDR3 sequence is 16 residues long. Trimming removed 2 bases at V and 0 bases at J, with 12 bases between. The CDR3 is CASSLHGGPSTDTQYF. DNA of the CDR3: TGTGCCAGCAGCTTACACGGGGGCCCGAGCACAGATACGCAGTATTTT.

The chain joins TRBV7-9 to TRBJ1-1; D is ambiguous. Trimming shortened V by 1 base and J by 3 bases, and 9 bases separated the two germline ends. Germline V gives CDR1 SEHNR, CDR2 FQNEAQ (reference sequence). The CDR3 spans 14 residues. The CDR3 reads CASSLGSGYTEAFF. In DNA, the CDR3 is TGTGCCAGCAGCTTAGGATCAGGCTACACTGAAGCTTTCTTT.

V usage is TRBV20-1 and J usage is TRBJ1-2; D gene uncertain. Looked up from germline, CDR1 is DFQATT and CDR2 is SNEGSKA (reference sequence). V shed 6 bases and J shed 2 bases, with 13 bases lying between them. The CDR3 sequence is 13 residues long. CDR3 DNA: TGCAGTGCCGATCGAAGCGCGAACTATGGCTACACCTTC. Translated, it gives CSADRSANYGYTF.

This clonotype was observed a handful of times. The V call is TRBV7-2, the J call TRBJ1-1; 7 bases align to TRBD1. The germline gives CDR1 SGHTA, CDR2 FQGNSA. V lost 1 base, J lost 1 base, and 3 bases stayed unmatched. This CDR3 spans 15 amino acids. CDR3 amino acids: CASSLGGQKNTEAFF. The CDR3 DNA follows: TGTGCCAGCAGCTTAGGGGGACAGAAGAACACTGAAGCTTTCTTT.

This clonotype came up a few times. The genes are TRBV5-4 and TRBJ1-4; D is unclear. Between the trimmed V and J ends, which lost 0 bases and 4 bases, there was a span of 7 bases. CDR3 size: 14 residues. The germline gives CDR1 SGHNT, CDR2 YYREEE (reference sequence). The CDR3 DNA sequence: TGTGCCAGCAGCTTGGGACAAAATAATGAAAAACTGTTTTTT. It encodes CASSLGQNNEKLFF.

This clonotype was observed a few times. The chain has TRBV4-1 and TRBJ2-2, with D perhaps TRBD1 or TRBD2 (5 bases each). Germline CDR1 and CDR2: MGHRA and YSYEKL. With 3 bases removed from V and 3 bases from J, the gap between germline ends came to 8 bases. CDR3 size: 14 residues. The CDR3, as DNA: TGCGCCAGCAGCCATCGAGGGGACACCGGGGAGCTGTTTTTT. It encodes CASSHRGDTGELFF.

The chain employs TRBV6-5 and TRBJ2-6; D gene uncertain. The CDR3 totals 14 residues. V lost 7 bases, J lost 4 bases, and 11 bases lay in between. Per germline, CDR1 MNHEY and CDR2 SVGAGI. The DNA for the CDR3 is TGTGCCAGCACCCTGATGAAGGGGGCCAACGTCCTGACTTTC. The encoded protein is CASTLMKGANVLTF.

This clonotype turned up a few times. The chain links TRBV18 to TRBJ1-1; D remains unclear. This CDR3 contains 13 residues. With 2 bases removed from V and 1 base from J, the gap between germline ends came to 5 bases. Germline V CDR1 and CDR2: KGHSH, LQKENI. The CDR3 reads CASSPNQNTEAFF. Here the CDR3 DNA reads TGTGCCAGCTCACCAAACCAGAACACTGAAGCTTTCTTT. Supplemented by reference TRBV18 and TRBJ1-1, the full variable domain reads NAGVMQNPRHLVRRRGQEARLRCSPMKGHSHVYWYRQLPEEGLKFMVYLQKENIIDESGMPKERFSAEFPKEGPSILRIQQVVRGDSAAYFCASSPNQNTEAFFGQGTRLTVV.

The chain couples TRBV4-3 to TRBJ1-1; perhaps TRBD1 as D (6 bases). The germline V and J ends were trimmed by 3 bases and 3 bases, with 26 bases remaining between them. Germline lookup yields CDR1 LGHNA and CDR2 YSLEER. This CDR3 is built from 19 residues. CDR3 amino acids: CASSQNLRGSRVMDTEAFF. CDR3 sequence (DNA): TGCGCCAGCAGCCAGAACCTGAGGGGGAGCAGGGTCATGGACACTGAAGCTTTCTTT.

With regard to this clonotype: This may be a read error, as it is one base from a much larger clone. The chain is built from TRBV11-3 and TRBJ2-1; D gene unclear. In germline, CDR1 is SGHNT, CDR2 YENEEA. V was cut by 6 bases and J by 5 bases, with 5 bases left in between. This CDR3 contains 11 residues. The CDR3 spells CASRGDNEQFF. The CDR3 DNA reads as TGTGCCAGCAGAGGAGACAATGAGCAGTTCTTC.

This chain uses TRBV29-1 with TRBJ2-5; TRBD1 or TRBD2 may be the D gene (5 bases each). There are 18 residues in the CDR3. Germline assignment: CDR1 SQVTM and CDR2 ANQGSEA. V lost 4 bases and J 0 bases, leaving 24 bases between the germline ends. CDR3 sequence (DNA): TGCAGCGTTGTTAAGAACCGGCCGGGACGCTGGTACCAAGAGACCCAGTACTTC. It specifies CSVVKNRPGRWYQETQYF.

A few counts support this clonotype. The V gene is TRBV6-2 or TRBV6-3, the J gene TRBJ2-1, with 8 positions matching TRBD1. The CDR3 runs 16 residues. Germline trimming cut 5 bases from V and 8 bases from J; bases unmatched to any gene: 14. The V gene's germline CDR1 is MNHEY and CDR2 SVGEGT. As DNA, the CDR3 is TGTGCCAGCAGTGACCGGGACAGGACGTTACACGATGAGCAGTTCTTC. Its protein product is CASSDRDRTLHDEQFF.

This clonotype has more than one count but fewer than ten. This chain uses TRBV24-1 with TRBJ2-7; the D call may be TRBD1 or TRBD2 (6 bases each). V lost 0 bases to trimming and J lost 0 bases, with 11 bases between them. CDR3 length: 16 residues. Germline CDR1 and CDR2: KGHDR and SFDVKD. In DNA, the CDR3 is TGTGCCACCAGTGATTTGCCCGGGGGCTCCTCCTACGAGCAGTACTTC. Its protein is CATSDLPGGSSYEQYF.